The 10 T cell receptor beta chains below were found in one sample sequenced in a study of blood T cell repertoires in COVID-19. Using immunoSEQ multiplex PCR, the repertoire was profiled, and TCRdb retains in-frame clones only, with some absent. The table includes 150,000 to 200,000 clones, 80% to 90% detected once. Material: peripheral blood. The receptors come from a woman in her seventies with acute or convalescent COVID-19.

The chain joins TRBV2 to TRBJ2-7; TRBD1 matches 10 bases. The germline V gene has CDR1 SNHLY and CDR2 FYNNEI. V was pared by 5 bases and J by 0 bases, with 4 bases of the junction left unmatched. The CDR3 is 15 residues long. Here the CDR3 DNA reads TGTGCCAGCAGTCCCGGGACAGGGGCCTCCTACGAGCAGTACTTC. Translation gives CASSPGTGASYEQYF.

This clone was seen more than once but under ten times. The chain joins TRBV5-1 to TRBJ1-1; the D gene is possibly TRBD1 (5 bases). The CDR3 has 16 residues. V lost 2 bases and J lost 1, with 15 bases in between. Germline V CDR1 and CDR2: SGHRS, YFSETQ. The CDR3 bases are TGCGCCAGCAGCTTCCAATCTGGGGGGAGGAACACTGAAGCTTTCTTT. Its protein is CASSFQSGGRNTEAFF.

This rearrangement joins TRBV6-1 to TRBJ1-2; a weak D match, TRBD1 (5 bases). Trimming cost V 0 bases and J 0 bases, with 23 bases left between them. CDR3 length: 20 residues. Germline V gene data show CDR1 as MNHNS and CDR2 as SASEGT. CDR3 loop: CASSEARPLRGLNANYGYTF. DNA of the CDR3: TGTGCCAGCAGTGAAGCCCGACCGTTGCGGGGACTAAATGCTAACTATGGCTACACCTTC.

The chain joins TRBV9 to TRBJ2-3; 9 bases are shared with TRBD1. Germline lookup yields CDR1 SGDLS and CDR2 YYNGEE. This CDR3 is built from 15 residues. V was pared by 3 bases and J by 6 bases, with 8 bases of the junction left unmatched. The CDR3 spells CASSGPGQGVDTQYF. The CDR3 DNA reads TGTGCCAGCAGCGGCCCGGGACAGGGCGTCGATACGCAGTATTTT.

V is TRBV9 and J is TRBJ1-3; D gene ambiguous. CDR1 and CDR2 from the germline V gene are SGDLS and YYNGEE. Deletions cut 0 bases from V and 0 bases from J, with 10 bases between. The CDR3 is 16 amino acids. The CDR3 reads CASSVATGISGNTIYF. The CDR3 coding sequence is TGTGCCAGCAGCGTAGCTACGGGGATCTCTGGAAACACCATATATTTT.

The gene calls are TRBV2 and TRBJ1-2, with 9 nucleotides matching TRBD1. There are 15 residues in the CDR3. After removal of 7 bases from V and 2 bases from J, the junction contained 8 bases not matched to a gene. CDR1 SNHLY and CDR2 FYNNEI come from the germline V gene. The CDR3 bases are TGTGCCAGCACCGAAACCACAGGGGGCAACTATGGCTACACCTTC. This sequence encodes CASTETTGGNYGYTF.

This clone occurred once. This sequence joins TRBV4-1 and TRBJ2-2; 9 bases agree with TRBD2. The trim removed 0 bases at V and 6 bases at J, leaving 8 bases unmatched. CDR1 MGHRA and CDR2 YSYEKL come from the germline V gene. The CDR3 has 17 residues. Here the CDR3 DNA reads TGCGCCAGCAGCCAAGATGGTCGGACTAGCGTCGCCGGGGAGCTGTTTTTT. It is translated as CASSQDGRTSVAGELFF.

This rearrangement joins TRBV7-8 to TRBJ1-5; 10 nucleotides match TRBD1. Germline CDR1 and CDR2: SGHVS and FQNEAQ. This CDR3 is 19 amino acids long. V shed 5 bases and J 3 bases; nucleotides not matched to a gene: 16. The CDR3 DNA reads as TGTGCCAGCAGCCGTAAACAGAAGGTCGGGACAGGGGACAATCAGCCCCAGCATTTT. Translation: CASSRKQKVGTGDNQPQHF.

The rearrangement joins TRBV7-3 to TRBJ2-1; TRBD2 aligns across 8 bases. In germline, CDR1 is SGHTA, CDR2 FQGTGA. This CDR3 is built from 15 residues. Losses at the gene ends were 5 bases for V and 4 bases for J; bases not matched to a gene: 7. The CDR3 sequence: CASSPTSERYNEQFF. CDR3 nucleotides: TGTGCCAGCAGCCCGACTAGCGAGCGTTACAATGAGCAGTTCTTC.

The V call is TRBV19, the J call TRBJ1-5; 10 bases line up with TRBD1. The CDR3 sequence is 15 residues long. The ends lost 7 bases at V and 3 bases at J; junction bases unmatched: 6. Germline loops: CDR1 LNHDA, CDR2 SQIVND (reference sequence). In nucleotides, the CDR3 is TGTGCCAGTACCGGGACAGGGGACATCAATCAGCCCCAGCATTTT. Translating it yields CASTGTGDINQPQHF.